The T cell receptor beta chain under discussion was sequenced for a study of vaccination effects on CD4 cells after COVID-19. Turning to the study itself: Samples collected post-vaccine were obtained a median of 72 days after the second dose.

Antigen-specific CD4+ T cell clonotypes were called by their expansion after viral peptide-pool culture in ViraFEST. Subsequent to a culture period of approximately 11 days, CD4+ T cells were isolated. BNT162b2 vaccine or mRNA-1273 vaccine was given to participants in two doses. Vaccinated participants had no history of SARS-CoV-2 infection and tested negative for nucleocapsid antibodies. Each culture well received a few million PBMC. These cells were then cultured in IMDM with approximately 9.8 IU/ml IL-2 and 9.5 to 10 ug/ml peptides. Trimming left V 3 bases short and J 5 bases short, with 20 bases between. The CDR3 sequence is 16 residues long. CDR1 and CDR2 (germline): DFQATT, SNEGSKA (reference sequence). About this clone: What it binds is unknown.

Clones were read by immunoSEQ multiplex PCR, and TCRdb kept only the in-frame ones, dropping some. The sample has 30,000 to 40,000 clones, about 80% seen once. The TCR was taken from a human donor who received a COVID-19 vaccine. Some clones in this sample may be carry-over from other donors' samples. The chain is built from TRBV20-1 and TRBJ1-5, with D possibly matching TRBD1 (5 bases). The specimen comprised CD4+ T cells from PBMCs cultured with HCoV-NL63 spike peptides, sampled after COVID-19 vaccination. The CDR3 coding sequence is TGCAGTGCTAGTCAATCCTCTGCCGGGGACGATCAGCCCCAGCATTTT. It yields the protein CSASQSSAGDDQPQHF.